This T cell receptor (beta chain) was captured in a study of shared clonotypes between healthy human individuals. CDR1 and CDR2 (germline): SGHRS, YFSETQ. This CDR3 spans 15 amino acids. V was shortened by 0 bases and J by 3 bases, with 12 bases between the two germline ends. Donors, healthy HIV-negative adults, lacked recent acute infections or vaccinations. Ten immunoSEQ deep assay plates were used by the authors to sequence unsorted PBMC DNA. Assay: immunoSEQ multiplex PCR; the TCRdb copy retains only in-frame clones and omits some. The table lists roughly 500,000 clones, around 80% of them singletons, with around 13% in the top ten.

The genes are TRBV5-1 and TRBJ1-1; maybe TRBD1 (5 bases). Sequencing was performed on PBMCs. The receptor comes from a woman between 35 and 50 years old in good health. Some clones in this sample may be carry-over from other donors' samples. Here the CDR3 reads CASSLAGGWDTEAFF. For the CDR3, the DNA is TGCGCCAGCAGCTTGGCCGGGGGATGGGACACTGAAGCTTTCTTT.